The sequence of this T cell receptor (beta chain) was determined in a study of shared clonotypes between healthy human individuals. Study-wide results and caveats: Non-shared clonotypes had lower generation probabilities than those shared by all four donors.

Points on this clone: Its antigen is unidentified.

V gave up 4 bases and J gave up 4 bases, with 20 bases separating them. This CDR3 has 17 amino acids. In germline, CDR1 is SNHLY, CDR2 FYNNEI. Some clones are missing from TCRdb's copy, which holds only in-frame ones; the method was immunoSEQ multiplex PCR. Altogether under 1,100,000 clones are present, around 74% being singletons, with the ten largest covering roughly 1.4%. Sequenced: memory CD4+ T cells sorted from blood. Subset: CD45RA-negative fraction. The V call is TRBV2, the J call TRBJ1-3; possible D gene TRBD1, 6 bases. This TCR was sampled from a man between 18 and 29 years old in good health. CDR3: CASSGRGGKRGGNTIYF. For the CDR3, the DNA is TGTGCCAGCAGTGGACGTGGAGGGAAAAGGGGGGGAAACACCATATATTTT.